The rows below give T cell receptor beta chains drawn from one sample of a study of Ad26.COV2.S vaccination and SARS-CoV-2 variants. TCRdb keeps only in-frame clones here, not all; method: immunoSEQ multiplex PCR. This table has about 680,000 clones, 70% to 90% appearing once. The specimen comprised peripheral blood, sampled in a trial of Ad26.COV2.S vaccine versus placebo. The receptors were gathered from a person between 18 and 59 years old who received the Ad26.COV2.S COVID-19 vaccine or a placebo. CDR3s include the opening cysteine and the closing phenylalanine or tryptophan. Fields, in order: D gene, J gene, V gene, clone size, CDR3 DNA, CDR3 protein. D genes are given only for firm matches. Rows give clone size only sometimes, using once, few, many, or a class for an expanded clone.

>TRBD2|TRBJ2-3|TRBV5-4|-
TGTGCCAGCAGCTGGAGCGGGGCAGATACGCAGTATTTT
CASSWSGADTQYF
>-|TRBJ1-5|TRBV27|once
TGTGCCAGCAGTGTAGGAGGTGAGGGTCAGCCCCAGCATTTT
CASSVGGEGQPQHF
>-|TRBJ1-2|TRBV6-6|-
TGTGCCAGCACCCCGACCGATACTAACTATGGCTACACCTTC
CASTPTDTNYGYTF
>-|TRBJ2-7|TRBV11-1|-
TGTGCCAGCAGCTTCTTAGGAGAGCAGTACTTC
CASSFLGEQYF
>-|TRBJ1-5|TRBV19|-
TGTGCCAGTAGTGTGTATAGGGCGGTGGATCAGCCCCAGCATTTT
CASSVYRAVDQPQHF
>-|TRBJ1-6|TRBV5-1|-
TGCGCCAGCAGCTTGGCTGGCCGCTCACCCCTCCACTTT
CASSLAGRSPLHF
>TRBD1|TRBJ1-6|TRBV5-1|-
TGCGCCAGCAGCTTTGAGACAGGGGATTCACCCCTCCACTTT
CASSFETGDSPLHF
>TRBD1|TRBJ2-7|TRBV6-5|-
TGTGCCAGCACCTTAGGACAGGGAAGGTACGAGCAGTACTTC
CASTLGQGRYEQYF
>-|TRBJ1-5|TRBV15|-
TGTGCCACCAGCAAGGGAGACAGTAGCAATCAGCCCCAGCATTTT
CATSKGDSSNQPQHF
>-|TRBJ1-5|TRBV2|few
TGTGCCAGCAGGCTGACAGCTAGCAATCAGCCCCAGCATTTT
CASRLTASNQPQHF
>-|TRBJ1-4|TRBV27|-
TGTGCCAGCAGGCCCATTAACTTGGCTAATGAAAAACTGTTTTTT
CASRPINLANEKLFF
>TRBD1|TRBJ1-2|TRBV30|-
TGTGCCTGTGGGACAGGGTGGGGCTACACCTTC
CACGTGWGYTF
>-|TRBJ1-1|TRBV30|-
TGTGCCTGGAGTCCCGGACTAGAGTCTTTCTTT
CAWSPGLESFF
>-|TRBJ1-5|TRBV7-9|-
TGTGCCAGCAGCTTAGAACGAGATAATCAGCCCCAGCATTTT
CASSLERDNQPQHF
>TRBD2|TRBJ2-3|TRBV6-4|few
TGTGCCAGCAGTCCGACTAGCGGGAGTGCCTCGCATACGCAGTATTTT
CASSPTSGSASHTQYF
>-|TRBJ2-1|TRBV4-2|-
TGTGCCAGCAGCCAAGATCCGCCTAGCGACTCCTACAATGAGCAGTTCTTC
CASSQDPPSDSYNEQFF
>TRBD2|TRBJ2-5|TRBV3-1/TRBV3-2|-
TGTGCCAGCAGCCACCCCTTCGGGGGGGGAGAAGAGACCCAGTACTTC
CASSHPFGGGEETQYF
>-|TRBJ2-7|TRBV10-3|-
TGTGCCATCAGGGCAGGGGAAGTATCGAACGAGCAGTACTTC
CAIRAGEVSNEQYF
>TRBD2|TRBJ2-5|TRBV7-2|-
TGTGCCAGCAGCTTCTTCACGGGGGGTCGGGGAGAGACCCAGTACTTC
CASSFFTGGRGETQYF
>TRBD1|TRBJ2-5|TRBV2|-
TGTGCCAGCAGTTCCAGCCATTTAGTAAGACAGGGTGAGGAGACCCAGTACTTC
CASSSSHLVRQGEETQYF
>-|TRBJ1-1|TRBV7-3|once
TGTGCCAGCAGCCCTGGACGAGAGAACACTGAAGCTTTCTTT
CASSPGRENTEAFF
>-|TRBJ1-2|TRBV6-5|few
TGTGCCAGCTCAAAGGGATCGCTATATGGCTACACCTTC
CASSKGSLYGYTF
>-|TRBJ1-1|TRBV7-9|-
TGTGCCAGCAGGCCTAAACAGCGGCTTATGTCTGAAGCTTTCTTT
CASRPKQRLMSEAFF
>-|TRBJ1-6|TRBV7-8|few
TGTGCCAGCAGCTTAGGGACCTACCTCCAGGCCCTCCACTTT
CASSLGTYLQALHF
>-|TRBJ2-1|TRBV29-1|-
TGCAGCGTTGATCCCGGGACGAATGAGCAGTTCTTC
CSVDPGTNEQFF
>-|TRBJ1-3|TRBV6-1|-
TGTGCCAGCAGTGAATCGGGCATCGTCACCATATATTTT
CASSESGIVTIYF
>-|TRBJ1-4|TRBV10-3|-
TGTGCCATCAGTGGGACGGGTGCTGACGAAAAACTGTTTTTT
CAISGTGADEKLFF
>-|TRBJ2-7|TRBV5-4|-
TGTGCCAGCAGCTTGTGGGGGGACTACGAGCAGTACTTC
CASSLWGDYEQYF
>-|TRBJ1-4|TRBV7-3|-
TGTGCCAGCGATCGCAGGCTAGTCGAAAAACTGTTTTTT
CASDRRLVEKLFF
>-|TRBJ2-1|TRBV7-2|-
TGTGCCAGCAGCGTGGGACTCAGCTCCTACAATGAGCAGTTCTTC
CASSVGLSSYNEQFF
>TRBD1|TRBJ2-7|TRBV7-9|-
TGTGCCAGCAGCTTAGTTCACGGGACAGTTCGATACGAGCAGTACTTC
CASSLVHGTVRYEQYF
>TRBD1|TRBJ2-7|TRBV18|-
TGTGCCAGCTCACCCTTTGGGGGGACAGGATCCTACGAGCAGTACTTC
CASSPFGGTGSYEQYF